The 20 T cell receptor beta chains given below trace back to one sample, sequenced in a study of blood T cell repertoires in COVID-19 (dated by TCRdb to about 2020). The receptor library was made with the immunoSEQ multiplex PCR assay. Not all clones reach the TCRdb copy of this immuneACCESS table, which keeps in-frame sequences only. Checked studies attribute under half of the gap to unresolved V genes and leave the rest unexplained. Present in this sample are 290,000 or so clones, 70% to 90% of which were seen just once. The ten most abundant clones make up around 1.4% of the sample. Specimen: peripheral blood. These receptors all stem from a man in his 70s with acute or convalescent COVID-19.

This clone was recorded once. The chain joins TRBV5-1 to TRBJ2-3, with D tentatively TRBD2 (6 bases). This CDR3 has 15 residues. Germline CDR1 reads SGHRS; CDR2 reads YFSETQ. The ends were cut back, 1 base at V and 6 bases at J, with 15 bases in the middle. The CDR3 reads CASSLNPGEADTQYF. The CDR3 DNA is TGCGCCAGCAGCTTGAATCCGGGAGAGGCCGATACGCAGTATTTT.

The gene calls are TRBV10-2 and TRBJ1-1; 11 bases align to TRBD1. Trimming cost V 6 bases and J 4 bases; bases outside gene matches: 7. CDR1 and CDR2 from the germline V gene are WSHSY and SAAADI. The CDR3 totals 15 residues. CDR3 coding DNA: TGCGCCAGCAGGGGGACAGGGGGGTTGGGCACTGAAGCTTTCTTT. Protein product: CASRGTGGLGTEAFF.

This chain connects TRBV19 to TRBJ1-5, with 7 bases lining up with TRBD1. The CDR3 runs 16 residues. V was pared by 4 bases and J by 7 bases, with 13 bases of the junction left unmatched. Germline V gene lookup returns CDR1 LNHDA and CDR2 SQIVND (reference sequence). CDR3 DNA sequence: TGTGCCAGTAGTAAACTACAGGGGATAACGGAACAGCCCCAGCATTTT. It encodes CASSKLQGITEQPQHF.

The chain is built from TRBV21-1 and TRBJ1-5. TRBV21-1 is a pseudogene. This CDR3 region has 14 residues. CDR3 sequence reads: CASSIGGANQPQHF. The CDR3 nucleotides read TGTGCCAGCAGCATAGGGGGGGCTAATCAGCCCCAGCATTTT.

This rearrangement joins TRBV18 to TRBJ2-1; TRBD2 agrees at 10 bases. This CDR3 spans 15 amino acids. V lost 0 bases to trimming and J lost 7 bases; unmatched junction nucleotides: 3. The germline gives CDR1 KGHSH, CDR2 LQKENI. CDR3 sequence (DNA): TGTGCCAGCTCACCACCGGGACTAGCGAGGAATGAGCAGTTCTTC. Protein product: CASSPPGLARNEQFF.

Comment on this clone: One junction end does not reproduce the germline sequence, and a read error may be involved. CDR3 nucleotides: TGTGCCAGTACCCGACTAGGGAACGCCGGGGAGCTGTTTTTT. Encoded protein: CASTRLGNAGELFF. The chain employs TRBV19 and TRBJ2-2; a possible D gene is TRBD2 (6 bases). Germline V gives CDR1 LNHDA, CDR2 SQIVND (reference sequence). The CDR3 runs 14 residues. Complete variable domain (other parts from reference TRBV19 and TRBJ2-2): DGGITQSPKYLFRKEGQNVTLSCEQNLNHDAMYWYRQDPGQGLRLIYYSQIVNDFQKGDIAEGYSVSREKKESFPLTVTSAQKNPTAFYLCASTRLGNAGELFFGEGSRLTVL.

In this sample, this clone turned up once. The CDR3 loop is CASSPDLTGLDYHEQFF. The CDR3 nucleotides are TGTGCCAGCAGTCCTGATCTTACGGGACTAGATTACCATGAGCAGTTCTTC. The V and J genes are TRBV2 and TRBJ2-1; 8 bases are shared with TRBD2. Trimming cost V 5 bases and J 8 bases; bases outside gene matches: 17. This CDR3 region has 17 residues. The germline gives CDR1 SNHLY, CDR2 FYNNEI. The full variable domain, with the rest looked up from reference TRBV2 and TRBJ2-1, is EPEVTQTPSHQVTQMGQEVILRCVPISNHLYFYWYRQILGQKVEFLVSFYNNEISEKSEIFDDQFSVERPDGSNFTLKIRSTKLEDSAMYFCASSPDLTGLDYHEQFFGPGTRLTVL.

This chain's CDR3 is CASSSSAGGTETQYF. Here the CDR3 DNA reads TGTGCCAGTAGTTCTTCGGCGGGAGGAACTGAGACCCAGTACTTC. The rearrangement joins TRBV19 to TRBJ2-5, with 8 bases fitting TRBD2. From germline, CDR1 is LNHDA and CDR2 SQIVND (reference sequence). This CDR3 is built from 15 residues. V dropped 5 bases and J dropped 5; count of bases not matched to a gene: 10.

The rearrangement links TRBV4-1 to TRBJ1-4, with 7 bases fitting TRBD1. V shed 3 bases, J shed 5 bases, and the junction held 6 bases outside the gene matches. This CDR3 contains 15 residues. CDR1 MGHRA and CDR2 YSYEKL come from the germline V gene. The CDR3 nucleotides read TGCGCCAGCAGCCATCTCCAGACAGGGAATGAAAAACTGTTTTTT. As protein: CASSHLQTGNEKLFF.

The chain recombines TRBV15 with TRBJ2-7; 11 bases map to TRBD2. Germline V CDR1 and CDR2: LNHNV, YYDKDF (reference sequence). Trimming at V came to 0 bases and at J to 6 bases, leaving 4 bases not matched to a gene. This CDR3 has 15 residues. CDR3 in amino acids: CATSRELAGASEQYF. The DNA for the CDR3 is TGTGCCACCAGCAGAGAACTAGCGGGAGCCTCCGAGCAGTACTTC.

V is TRBV29-1 and J is TRBJ1-1, with a tentative D call TRBD1 (5 bases). V lost 5 bases, J lost 3 bases, and 13 bases lay in between. The CDR3 sequence is 13 residues long. Looked up from germline, CDR1 is SQVTM and CDR2 is ANQGSEA. CDR3 amino acids: CSVWLGGDTEAFF. CDR3 bases: TGCAGCGTTTGGCTGGGAGGGGACACTGAAGCTTTCTTT.

CDR3 amino acids: CASSLGSPPINEQFF. The CDR3 DNA reads as TGTGCCAGCAGCTTGGGGAGCCCCCCTATAAATGAGCAGTTCTTC. The V gene is TRBV5-6, the J gene TRBJ2-1; no definite D call. The CDR3 has 15 amino acids. Trimming removed 0 bases from V and 7 bases from J, with 14 bases in between. Germline loops: CDR1 SGHDT, CDR2 YYEEEE.

This rearrangement joins TRBV12-3 or TRBV12-4 to TRBJ2-2; D possibly corresponds to TRBD2 (5 bases). V was trimmed by 3 bases and J by 7 bases, leaving 6 bases between them. The CDR3 length is 12 residues. The DNA for the CDR3 is TGTGCCAGCAGTTTCGAGGGCGGGGAGCTGTTTTTT. Its protein product is CASSFEGGELFF.

The chain is built from TRBV18 and TRBJ1-5; a possible D gene is TRBD1 (6 bases). Trimming cost V 3 bases and J 5 bases, with 17 bases left between them. The length of the CDR3 is 16 residues. CDR1 and CDR2 from the germline V gene are KGHSH and LQKENI. The CDR3 bases are TGTGCCAGCTCACCGGCCCCCCGGACAGTGGATCAGCCCCAGCATTTT. It is translated as CASSPAPRTVDQPQHF.

The rearrangement uses TRBV6-5 and TRBJ1-6, with D maybe TRBD1 (6 bases). The length of the CDR3 is 15 residues. Germline CDR1 is MNHEY and CDR2 is SVGAGI. Deletions cut 4 bases from V and 7 bases from J, with 14 bases between. This CDR3 reads CASSWRQDLNSPLHF. CDR3 bases: TGTGCCAGCAGTTGGAGACAGGATTTGAATTCACCCCTCCACTTT.

This clone was counted only a few times. V usage is TRBV29-1 and J usage is TRBJ2-1; D possibly corresponds to TRBD2 (6 bases). Germline CDR1 SQVTM, CDR2 ANQGSEA. This CDR3 is 15 amino acids long. V gave up 5 bases and J gave up 6 bases, with 20 bases separating them. The CDR3 nucleotides are TGCAGCGTTCCTAGACTAGGGCGGGAATCCAATGAGCAGTTCTTC. Its protein product is CSVPRLGRESNEQFF.

The chain recombines TRBV7-3 with TRBJ2-2; no reliable D call. The CDR3 is 12 residues long. Germline V gene sequence: CDR1 SGHTA, CDR2 FQGTGA. Trimming stripped 5 bases from V and 7 bases from J, with 8 bases between. The CDR3: CASSPRGGELFF. As DNA, the CDR3 is TGTGCCAGCAGCCCAAGAGGCGGGGAGCTGTTTTTT.

In this sample, this clone turned up once. V gene TRBV28 combines with J gene TRBJ2-5, with 9 bases aligning to TRBD2. The germline gives CDR1 MDHEN, CDR2 SYDVKM. The junction had 4 bases not matched to a gene; V was cut back by 4 bases and J by 1 base. This CDR3 comprises 15 residues. The CDR3 sequence: CASSSRGLAQETQYF. Written as DNA, the CDR3 is TGTGCCAGCAGTTCGAGGGGACTAGCCCAAGAGACCCAGTACTTC.

The gene calls are TRBV21-1 and TRBJ1-3. TRBV21-1 constitutes a pseudogene. This CDR3 spans 19 amino acids. CDR3 bases: TGTGCCAGCAGCAAATTAAGCAAACTACTTTTAAACTCTGGAAACACCATATATTTT. The encoded protein is CASSKLSKLLLNSGNTIYF.

V gene TRBV6-5 combines with J gene TRBJ1-2; D is unclear. The V and J ends lost 0 bases and 2 bases respectively, with 10 bases between them. In germline, CDR1 is MNHEY, CDR2 SVGAGI. CDR3 length: 15 residues. The CDR3 is CASSYSGSSNYGYTF. The CDR3 bases are TGTGCCAGCAGTTACTCGGGCAGCTCGAACTATGGCTACACCTTC.